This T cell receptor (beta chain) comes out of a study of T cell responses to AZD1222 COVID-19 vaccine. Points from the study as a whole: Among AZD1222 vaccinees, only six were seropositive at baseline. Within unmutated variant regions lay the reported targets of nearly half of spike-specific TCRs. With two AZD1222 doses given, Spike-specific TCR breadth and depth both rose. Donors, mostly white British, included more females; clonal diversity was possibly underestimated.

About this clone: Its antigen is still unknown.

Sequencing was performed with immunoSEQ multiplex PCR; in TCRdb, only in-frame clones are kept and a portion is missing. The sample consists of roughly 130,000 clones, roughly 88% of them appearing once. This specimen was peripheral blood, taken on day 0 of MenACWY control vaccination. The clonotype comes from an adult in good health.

The chain's CDR3 is CASTFASEQYF. DNA of the CDR3: TGTGCCAGCACCTTTGCTTCCGAGCAGTACTTC. The V gene is TRBV5-6, the J gene TRBJ2-7; D gene unclear. Germline V gene sequence: CDR1 SGHDT, CDR2 YYEEEE. The CDR3 covers 11 residues. V was clipped by 6 bases and J by 6 bases, with 10 bases between them.